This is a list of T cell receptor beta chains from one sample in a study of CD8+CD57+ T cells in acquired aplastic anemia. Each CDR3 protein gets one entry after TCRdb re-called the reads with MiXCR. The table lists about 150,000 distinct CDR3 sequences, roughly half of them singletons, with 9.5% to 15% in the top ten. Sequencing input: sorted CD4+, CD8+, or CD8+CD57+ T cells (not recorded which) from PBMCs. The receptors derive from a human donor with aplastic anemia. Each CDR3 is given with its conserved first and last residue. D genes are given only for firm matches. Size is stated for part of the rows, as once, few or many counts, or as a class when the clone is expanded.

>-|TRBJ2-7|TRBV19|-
TGTGCCAGTAGCCCCATCGGACAGTCCTACGAGCAGTACTTC
CASSPIGQSYEQYF
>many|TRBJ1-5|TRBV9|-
TGTGCCAGCAGCGTAGGGGCAGGGAGGCAGCCCCAGCATTTT
CASSVGAGRQPQHF
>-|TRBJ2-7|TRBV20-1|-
TGCAGTGCTAGAAAGGGGATGGCCTACGAGCAGTACTTC
CSARKGMAYEQYF
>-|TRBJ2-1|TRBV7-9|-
TGTGCCAGCAGCCCTCTTGCTGTCAATGAGCAGTTCTTC
CASSPLAVNEQFF
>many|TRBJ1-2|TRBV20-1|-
TGCAGTGCCAGTGCCGAAAACTATGGCTACACCTTC
CSASAENYGYTF
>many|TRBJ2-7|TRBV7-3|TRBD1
TGTGCCAGCAGCATCGACTCCGGGACAGGGGCCTACGAGCAGTACTTC
CASSIDSGTGAYEQYF
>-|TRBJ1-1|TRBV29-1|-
TGCAGCGCCAGCAGTGAATCGGGTGCGGGGAACACTGAAGCTCTCTTT
CSASSESGAGNTEALF
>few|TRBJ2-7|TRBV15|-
TGTGCCACCAGCAGCGACAGGTTTACCTACGAGCAGTACTTC
CATSSDRFTYEQYF
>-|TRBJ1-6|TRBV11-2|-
TGTGCCAGCAGCTTAGGAGGACAGTTCTCCTATAATTCACCCCTCCACTTT
CASSLGGQFSYNSPLHF
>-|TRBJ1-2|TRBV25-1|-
TGTGCCAGCAGTGATAACGACAGCGACTATGGCTACACCTTC
CASSDNDSDYGYTF
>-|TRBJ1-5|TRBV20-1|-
TGCAGTGCTAGAGTAGGGACACACGCTAGCAATCAGCCCCAGCATTTT
CSARVGTHASNQPQHF
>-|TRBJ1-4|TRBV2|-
TGTGCCAGCAGTTACTCGACAAGTGCTAATGAAAAACTGTTTTTT
CASSYSTSANEKLFF
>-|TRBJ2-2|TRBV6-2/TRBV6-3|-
TGTGCCAGCAGTTACTCGGATCCAAGGACAGGGAGGGCCGGGGAGCTGTTTTTT
CASSYSDPRTGRAGELFF
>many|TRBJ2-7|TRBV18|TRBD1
TGTGCCAGCTCACCACCGGGAGGACAGGGCTCCTACGAGCAGTACTTC
CASSPPGGQGSYEQYF
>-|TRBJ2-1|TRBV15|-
TGTGCCACCAGCAGAGATAGGGACACTTACAATGAGCAGTTCTTC
CATSRDRDTYNEQFF
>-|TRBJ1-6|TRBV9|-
TGTGCCAGCAGCGTAGGAGCAAATTCACCCCTCCACTTT
CASSVGANSPLHF
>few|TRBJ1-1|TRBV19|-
TGTGCCAGTAGCGACAGGAAGAACACTGAAGCTTTCTTT
CASSDRKNTEAFF
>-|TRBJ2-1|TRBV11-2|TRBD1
TGTGCCAGCGGCCTACCGGGACAGTACAATGAGCAGTTCTTC
CASGLPGQYNEQFF
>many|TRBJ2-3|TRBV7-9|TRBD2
TGTGCCAGCACATCGGGAGGTGGCACAGATACGCAGTATTTT
CASTSGGGTDTQYF
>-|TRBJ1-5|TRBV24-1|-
TGTGCCACCAACGTGGTCGGGGGTCAGCCCCAGCATTTT
CATNVVGGQPQHF
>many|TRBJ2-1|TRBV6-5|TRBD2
TGTGCCAGCAGTTACGAAACAGCGGGGGAGTACAATGAGCAGTTCTTC
CASSYETAGEYNEQFF
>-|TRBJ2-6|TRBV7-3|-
TGTGCCAGCAGCTTAATGTACGGGGTTAGCTCTGGGGCCAACGTCCTGACTTTC
CASSLMYGVSSGANVLTF
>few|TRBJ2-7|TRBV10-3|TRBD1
TGTGCCATCGCACAGGGGTCAGGCGAGCAGTACTTC
CAIAQGSGEQYF
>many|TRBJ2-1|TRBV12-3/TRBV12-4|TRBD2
TGTGCCAGCAGTTTCCCTAGCGGGGGCTACAATGAGCAGTTCTTC
CASSFPSGGYNEQFF
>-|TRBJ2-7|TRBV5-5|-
TGTGCCAGCAGCTTGGAGGGAGGACATACCTTACGGGAGCAGTACTTC
CASSLEGGHTLREQYF
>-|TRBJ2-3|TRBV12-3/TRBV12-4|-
TGTGCCAGCAGAGATCACAGGGCTAGCACAGATACGCAGTATTTT
CASRDHRASTDTQYF
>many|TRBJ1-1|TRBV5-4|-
TGTGCCAGCAGCTTGGTCGGGGGGGTAATGAACACTGAAGCTTTCTTT
CASSLVGGVMNTEAFF
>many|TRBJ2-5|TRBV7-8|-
TGTGCCAGCAGAAAAGGGAAATTAGACGGGGCCCAAGAGACCCAGTACTTC
CASRKGKLDGAQETQYF
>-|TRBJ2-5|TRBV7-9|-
TGTGCCAGCAGCCCTGGTGCAGGGGCGGAGACCCAGTACTTC
CASSPGAGAETQYF
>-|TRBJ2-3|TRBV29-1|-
TGCAGCGTAAGCGGGACAGGCCCTCCTAGCACAGATACGCAGTATTTT
CSVSGTGPPSTDTQYF
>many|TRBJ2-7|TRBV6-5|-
TGTGCCAGCAGTTACAGTGCCTACGAGCAGTACTTC
CASSYSAYEQYF
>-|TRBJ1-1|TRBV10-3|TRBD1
TGTGCCATCAGTGATTCCGGGACAGGGATGCCTGAAGCTTTCTTT
CAISDSGTGMPEAFF
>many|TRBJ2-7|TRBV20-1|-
TGCAGTGCTAGCTTTTCTCCGGACTCATCCTACGAGCAGTACTTC
CSASFSPDSSYEQYF
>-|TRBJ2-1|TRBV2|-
TGTGCCAGCAGTGAGGCAAGCGCGGCCTTAAATGAGCAGTTCTTC
CASSEASAALNEQFF
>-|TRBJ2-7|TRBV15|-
TGTGCCACCAGCAGAGATGTTTTTAGGGGGTCGGCCGAGCAGTACTTC
CATSRDVFRGSAEQYF
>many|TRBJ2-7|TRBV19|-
TGTGCCAGTAGTTTAGTCCAGGGGCGCGAGCAGTACTTC
CASSLVQGREQYF
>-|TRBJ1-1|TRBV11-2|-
TGTGCCAGCAGCTTGCCGGGGACGGTCTCGAGCACTGAAGCTTTCTTT
CASSLPGTVSSTEAFF
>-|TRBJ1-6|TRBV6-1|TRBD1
TGTGCCAGCGGGACCGGGACAGGGAGGTCACCCCTCCACTTT
CASGTGTGRSPLHF
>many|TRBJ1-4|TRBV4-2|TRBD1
TGTGCCAGCAGCCAAGATCTGGGACAGGGTACGGAAAAACTGTTTTTT
CASSQDLGQGTEKLFF
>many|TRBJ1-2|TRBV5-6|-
TGTGCCAGCAGCTTGTCGTCAGGGGTGGGAGGCTACACCTTC
CASSLSSGVGGYTF
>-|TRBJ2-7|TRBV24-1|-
TGTGCCACCAGTGATTCCAGCAGCCTCTACAGCCCCTACGAGCAGTACTTC
CATSDSSSLYSPYEQYF
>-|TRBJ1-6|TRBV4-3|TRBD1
TGCGCCAGCAGCCAAGAAGGACAGGGTGGAGATAATTCACCCCTCCACTTT
CASSQEGQGGDNSPLHF
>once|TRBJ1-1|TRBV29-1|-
TGCAGCGTTCGTCAAGGTTTGAACACTGAAGCTTTCTTT
CSVRQGLNTEAFF
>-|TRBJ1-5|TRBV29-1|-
TGCAGCGTTGGCGGGGCCAATCAGCCCCAGCATTTT
CSVGGANQPQHF
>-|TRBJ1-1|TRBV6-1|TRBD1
TGTGCCAGCGCTCAGGGGGCGGTAGCTTTCTTT
CASAQGAVAFF
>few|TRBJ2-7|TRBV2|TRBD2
TGTGCCAGCAGACGACTAGCGGGAGAACGGAACGAGCAGTACTTC
CASRRLAGERNEQYF
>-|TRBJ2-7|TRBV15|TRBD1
TGTGCCACCAGCAGAGCCGGGACAGGCTCCTACGAGCAGTACTTC
CATSRAGTGSYEQYF
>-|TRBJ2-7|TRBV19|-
TGTGCCAGTAGTGTCGTGGCAGGGGTCGAGCAGTACTTC
CASSVVAGVEQYF
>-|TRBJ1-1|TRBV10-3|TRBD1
TGTGCCATCAGTGAGTCCGACAGGGGGAACACTGAAGCTTTCTTT
CAISESDRGNTEAFF
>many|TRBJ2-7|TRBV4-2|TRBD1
TGTGCCAGCAGCCAGCGGGGAGGGACAGGGAACGAGCAGTACTTC
CASSQRGGTGNEQYF
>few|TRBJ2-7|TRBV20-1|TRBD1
TGCAGTGCTCCCGGGACAGGGTCTAACGAGCAGTACTTC
CSAPGTGSNEQYF
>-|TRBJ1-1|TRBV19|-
TGTGCCAGTAGTATAGACGGCGCGATGAACACTGAAGCTTTCTTT
CASSIDGAMNTEAFF